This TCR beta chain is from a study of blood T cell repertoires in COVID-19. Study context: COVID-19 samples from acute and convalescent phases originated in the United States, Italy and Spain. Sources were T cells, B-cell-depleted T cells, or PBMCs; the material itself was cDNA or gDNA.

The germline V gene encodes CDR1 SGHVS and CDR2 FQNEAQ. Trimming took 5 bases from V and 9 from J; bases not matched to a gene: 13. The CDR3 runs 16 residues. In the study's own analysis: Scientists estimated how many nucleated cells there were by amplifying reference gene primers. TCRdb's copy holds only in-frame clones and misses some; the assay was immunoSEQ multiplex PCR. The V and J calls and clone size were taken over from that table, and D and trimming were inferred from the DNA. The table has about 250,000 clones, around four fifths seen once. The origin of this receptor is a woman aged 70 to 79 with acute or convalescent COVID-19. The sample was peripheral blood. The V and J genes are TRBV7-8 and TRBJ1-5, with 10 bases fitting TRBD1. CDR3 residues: CASSILPGQGRRPQHF. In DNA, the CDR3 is TGTGCCAGCAGCATCCTCCCGGGACAGGGGAGGCGGCCCCAGCATTTT.